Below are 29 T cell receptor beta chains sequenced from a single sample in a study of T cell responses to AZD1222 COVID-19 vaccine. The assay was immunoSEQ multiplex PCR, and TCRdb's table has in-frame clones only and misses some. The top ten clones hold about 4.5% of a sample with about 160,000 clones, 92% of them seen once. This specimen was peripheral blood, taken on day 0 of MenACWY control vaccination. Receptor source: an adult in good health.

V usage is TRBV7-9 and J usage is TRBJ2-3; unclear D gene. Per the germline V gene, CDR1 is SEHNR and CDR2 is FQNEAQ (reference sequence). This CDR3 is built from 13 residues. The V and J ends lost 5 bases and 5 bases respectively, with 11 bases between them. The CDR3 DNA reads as TGTGCCAGCAGCCCCGTTATGCGAGATACGCAGTATTTT. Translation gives CASSPVMRDTQYF.

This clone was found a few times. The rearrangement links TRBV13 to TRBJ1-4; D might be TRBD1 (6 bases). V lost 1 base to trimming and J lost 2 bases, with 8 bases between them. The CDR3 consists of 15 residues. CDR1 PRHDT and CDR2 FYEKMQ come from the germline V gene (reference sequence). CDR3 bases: TGTGCCAGCAGCTTAGCCGGGGGCACTAATGAAAAACTGTTTTTT. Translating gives CASSLAGGTNEKLFF.

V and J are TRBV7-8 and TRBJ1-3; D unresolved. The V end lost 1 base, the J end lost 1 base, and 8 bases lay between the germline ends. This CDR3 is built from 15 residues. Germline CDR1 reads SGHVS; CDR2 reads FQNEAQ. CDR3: CASSLGHASGNTIYF. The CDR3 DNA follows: TGTGCCAGCAGCTTAGGCCACGCGTCTGGAAACACCATATATTTT.

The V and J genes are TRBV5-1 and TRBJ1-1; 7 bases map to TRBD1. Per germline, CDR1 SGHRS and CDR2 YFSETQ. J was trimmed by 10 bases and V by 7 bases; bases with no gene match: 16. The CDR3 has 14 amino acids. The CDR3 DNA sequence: TGCGCCAGCGCCCTGGACAGGCTCGGGCAGGGAGCTTTCTTT. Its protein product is CASALDRLGQGAFF. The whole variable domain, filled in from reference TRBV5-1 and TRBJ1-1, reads KAGVTQTPRYLIKTRGQQVTLSCSPISGHRSVSWYQQTPGQGLQFLFEYFSETQRNKGNFPGRFSGRQFSNSRSEMNVSTLELGDSALYLCASALDRLGQGAFFGQGTRLTVV.

CDR3 loop: CSALSGYGYTF. In DNA, the CDR3 is TGCAGTGCTCTCAGTGGCTATGGCTACACCTTC. The genes are TRBV20-1 and TRBJ1-2; D is uncertain. The V gene lost 5 bases and the J gene lost 4 bases, with 8 bases spanning the gap. This CDR3 is built from 11 residues. CDR1 and CDR2 from the germline V gene are DFQATT and SNEGSKA (reference sequence).

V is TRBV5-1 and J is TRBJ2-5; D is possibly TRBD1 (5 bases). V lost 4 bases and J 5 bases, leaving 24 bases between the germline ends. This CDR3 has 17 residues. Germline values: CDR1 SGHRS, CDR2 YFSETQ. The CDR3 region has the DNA TGCGCCAGCAGCCGCAGGCCCCAGGGCGAAGGCTTGGAGACCCAGTACTTC. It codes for CASSRRPQGEGLETQYF.

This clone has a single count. CDR3 residues: CASSEGGSYGYTF. DNA of the CDR3: TGTGCCAGCAGTGAGGGGGGATCCTATGGCTACACCTTC. The gene calls are TRBV2 and TRBJ1-2, with a weak D call TRBD1 (5 bases). In germline, CDR1 is SNHLY, CDR2 FYNNEI. The length of the CDR3 is 13 residues. V was cut by 3 bases and J by 4 bases, with 9 bases left in between. Supplemented by reference TRBV2 and TRBJ1-2, the full variable domain reads EPEVTQTPSHQVTQMGQEVILRCVPISNHLYFYWYRQILGQKVEFLVSFYNNEISEKSEIFDDQFSVERPDGSNFTLKIRSTKLEDSAMYFCASSEGGSYGYTFGSGTRLTVV.

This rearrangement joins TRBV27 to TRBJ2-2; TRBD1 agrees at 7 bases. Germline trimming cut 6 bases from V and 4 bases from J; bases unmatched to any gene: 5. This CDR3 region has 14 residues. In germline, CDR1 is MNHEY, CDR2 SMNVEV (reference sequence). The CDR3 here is CASSRTGGTGELFF. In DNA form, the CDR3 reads TGTGCCAGCAGCCGGACAGGTGGCACCGGGGAGCTGTTTTTT.

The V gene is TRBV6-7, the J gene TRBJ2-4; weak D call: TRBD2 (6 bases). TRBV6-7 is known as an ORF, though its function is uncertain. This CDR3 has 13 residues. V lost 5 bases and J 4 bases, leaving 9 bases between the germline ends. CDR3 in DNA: TGTGCCAGCAGTCCGACTAGGAAAAACATTCAGTACTTC. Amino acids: CASSPTRKNIQYF.

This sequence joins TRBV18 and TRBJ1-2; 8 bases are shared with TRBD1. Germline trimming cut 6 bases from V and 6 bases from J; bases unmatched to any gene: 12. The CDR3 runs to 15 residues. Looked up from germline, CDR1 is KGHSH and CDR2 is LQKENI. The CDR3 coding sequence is TGTGCCAGCTCTCAGGGACAGGATCGAGTAGATGGCTACACCTTC. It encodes CASSQGQDRVDGYTF.

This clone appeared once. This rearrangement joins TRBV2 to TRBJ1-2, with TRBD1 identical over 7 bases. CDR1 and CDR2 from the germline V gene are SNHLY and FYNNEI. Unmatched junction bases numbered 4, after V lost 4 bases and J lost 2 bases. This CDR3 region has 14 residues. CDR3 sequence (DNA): TGTGCCAGCAGTGTAGTCAGGGGGAACTATGGCTACACCTTC. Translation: CASSVVRGNYGYTF.

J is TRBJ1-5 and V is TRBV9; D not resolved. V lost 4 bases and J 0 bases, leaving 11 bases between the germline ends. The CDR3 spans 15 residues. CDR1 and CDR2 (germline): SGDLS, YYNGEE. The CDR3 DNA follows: TGTGCCAGCAGCCCTAGCGGGCATAGCAATCAGCCCCAGCATTTT. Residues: CASSPSGHSNQPQHF.

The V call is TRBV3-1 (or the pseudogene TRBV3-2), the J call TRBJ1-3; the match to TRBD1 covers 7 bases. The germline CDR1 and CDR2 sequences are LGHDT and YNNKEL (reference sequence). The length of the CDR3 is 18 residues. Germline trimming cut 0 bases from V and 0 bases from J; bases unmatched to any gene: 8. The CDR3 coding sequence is TGTGCCAGCAGCCAAGACCGACAGGGCCGCTTCTCTGGAAACACCATATATTTT. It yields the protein CASSQDRQGRFSGNTIYF.

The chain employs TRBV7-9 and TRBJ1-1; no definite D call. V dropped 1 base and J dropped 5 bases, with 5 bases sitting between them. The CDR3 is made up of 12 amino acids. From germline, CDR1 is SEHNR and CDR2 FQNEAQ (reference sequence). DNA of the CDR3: TGTGCCAGCAGCTTAGAGTGGACTGAAGCTTTCTTT. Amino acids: CASSLEWTEAFF. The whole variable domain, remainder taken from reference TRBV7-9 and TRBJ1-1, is DTGVSQNPRHKITKRGQNVTFRCDPISEHNRLYWYRQTLGQGPEFLTYFQNEAQLEKSRLLSDRFSAERPKGSFSTLEIQRTEQGDSAMYLCASSLEWTEAFFGQGTRLTVV.

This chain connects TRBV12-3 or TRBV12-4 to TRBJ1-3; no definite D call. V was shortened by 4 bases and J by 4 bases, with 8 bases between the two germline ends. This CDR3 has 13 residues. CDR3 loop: CASSYGGGNTIYF. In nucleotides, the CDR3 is TGTGCCAGCAGTTATGGAGGGGGAAACACCATATATTTT.

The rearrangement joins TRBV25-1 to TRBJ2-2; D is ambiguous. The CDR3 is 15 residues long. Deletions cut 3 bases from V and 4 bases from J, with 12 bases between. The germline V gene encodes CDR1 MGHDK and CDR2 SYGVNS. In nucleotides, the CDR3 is TGTGCCAGCAGTGATCCGGACGCAGCCACCGGGGAGCTGTTTTTT. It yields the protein CASSDPDAATGELFF.

CDR3 region: CASSLQGLSSPLHF. CDR3 coding DNA: TGTGCCAGTAGTCTCCAGGGTCTATCTTCACCCCTCCACTTT. The chain employs TRBV19 and TRBJ1-6, with a possible D match to TRBD1 (5 bases). The CDR3 consists of 14 residues. From germline, CDR1 is LNHDA and CDR2 SQIVND (reference sequence). Trimming took off 5 bases at V and 9 bases at J, with 14 bases between the two ends.

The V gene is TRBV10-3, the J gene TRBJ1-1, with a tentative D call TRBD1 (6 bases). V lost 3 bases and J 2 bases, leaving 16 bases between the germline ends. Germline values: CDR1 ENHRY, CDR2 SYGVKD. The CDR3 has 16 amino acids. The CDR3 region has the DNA TGTGCCATCAGTGATCGGGCAGGGGCGGGAAACACTGAAGCTTTCTTT. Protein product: CAISDRAGAGNTEAFF.

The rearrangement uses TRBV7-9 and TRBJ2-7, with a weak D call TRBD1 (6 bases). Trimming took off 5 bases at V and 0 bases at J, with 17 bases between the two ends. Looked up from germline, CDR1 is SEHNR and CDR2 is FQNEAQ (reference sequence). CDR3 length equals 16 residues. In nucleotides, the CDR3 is TGTGCCAGCAGCCCGCAGACAGGTCTCCACTCCTACGAGCAGTACTTC. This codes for CASSPQTGLHSYEQYF.

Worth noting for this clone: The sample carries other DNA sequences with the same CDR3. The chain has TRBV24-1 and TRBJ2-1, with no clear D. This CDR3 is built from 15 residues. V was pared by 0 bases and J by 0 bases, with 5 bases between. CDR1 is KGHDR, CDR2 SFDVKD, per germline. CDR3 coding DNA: TGTGCCACCAGTGATTTGGCCGCCTCCTACAATGAGCAGTTCTTC. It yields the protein CATSDLAASYNEQFF.

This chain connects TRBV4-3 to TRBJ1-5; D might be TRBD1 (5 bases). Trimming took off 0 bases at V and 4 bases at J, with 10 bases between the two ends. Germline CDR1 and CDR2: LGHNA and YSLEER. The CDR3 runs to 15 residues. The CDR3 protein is CASSQDGGENQPQHF. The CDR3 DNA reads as TGCGCCAGCAGCCAAGATGGGGGGGAGAATCAGCCCCAGCATTTT.

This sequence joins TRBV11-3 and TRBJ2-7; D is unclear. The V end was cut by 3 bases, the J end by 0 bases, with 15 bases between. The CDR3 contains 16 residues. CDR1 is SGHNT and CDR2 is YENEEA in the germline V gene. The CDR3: CASSLGFDTNSYEQYF. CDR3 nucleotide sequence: TGTGCCAGCAGCTTGGGGTTCGATACTAACTCCTACGAGCAGTACTTC.

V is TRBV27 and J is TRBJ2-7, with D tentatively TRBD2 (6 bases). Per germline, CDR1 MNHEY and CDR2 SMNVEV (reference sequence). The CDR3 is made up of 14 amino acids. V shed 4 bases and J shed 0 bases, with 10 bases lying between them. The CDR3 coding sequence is TGTGCCAGCAGTTGGGGGGTTAGCTCCTACGAGCAGTACTTC. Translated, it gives CASSWGVSSYEQYF.

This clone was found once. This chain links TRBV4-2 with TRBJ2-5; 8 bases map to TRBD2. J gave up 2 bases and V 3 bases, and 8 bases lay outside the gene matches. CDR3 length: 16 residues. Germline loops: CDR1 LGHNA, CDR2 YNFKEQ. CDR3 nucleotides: TGTGCCAGCAGCCAGCCATCGGGGGGGGGACAAGAGACCCAGTACTTC. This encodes CASSQPSGGGQETQYF.

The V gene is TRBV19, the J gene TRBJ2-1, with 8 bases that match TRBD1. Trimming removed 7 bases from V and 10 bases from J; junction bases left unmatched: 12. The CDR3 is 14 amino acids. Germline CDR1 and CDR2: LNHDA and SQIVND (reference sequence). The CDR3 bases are TGTGCCAGTACCTCGACAGGGGTCCCGAGAGAGCAGTTCTTC. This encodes CASTSTGVPREQFF. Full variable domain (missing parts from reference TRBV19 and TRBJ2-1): DGGITQSPKYLFRKEGQNVTLSCEQNLNHDAMYWYRQDPGQGLRLIYYSQIVNDFQKGDIAEGYSVSREKKESFPLTVTSAQKNPTAFYLCASTSTGVPREQFFGPGTRLTVL.

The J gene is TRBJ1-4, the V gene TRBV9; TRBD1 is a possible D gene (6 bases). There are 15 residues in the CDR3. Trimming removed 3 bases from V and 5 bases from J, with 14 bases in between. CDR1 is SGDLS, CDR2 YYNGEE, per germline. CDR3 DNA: TGTGCCAGCAGCGCTAAGGACAGACTCAATGAAAAACTGTTTTTT. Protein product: CASSAKDRLNEKLFF.

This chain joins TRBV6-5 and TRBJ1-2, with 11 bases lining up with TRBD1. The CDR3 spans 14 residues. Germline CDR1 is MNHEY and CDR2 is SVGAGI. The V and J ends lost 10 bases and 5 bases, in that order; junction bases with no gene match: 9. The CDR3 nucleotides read TGTGCCACCTACCCGGACAGGGGGCATTATGGCTACACCTTC. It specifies CATYPDRGHYGYTF.

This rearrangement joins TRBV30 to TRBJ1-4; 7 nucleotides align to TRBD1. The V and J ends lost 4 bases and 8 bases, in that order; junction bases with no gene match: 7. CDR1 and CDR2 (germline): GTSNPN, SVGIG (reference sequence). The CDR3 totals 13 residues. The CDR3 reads CAWKGAILEKLFF. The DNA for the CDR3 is TGTGCCTGGAAGGGGGCGATCCTGGAAAAACTGTTTTTT.

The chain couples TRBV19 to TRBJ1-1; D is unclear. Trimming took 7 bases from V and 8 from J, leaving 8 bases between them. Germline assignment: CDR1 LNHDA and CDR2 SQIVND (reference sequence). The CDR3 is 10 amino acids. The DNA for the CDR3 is TGTGCCAGTACCCCGGGAGAAGCTTTCTTT. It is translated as CASTPGEAFF.